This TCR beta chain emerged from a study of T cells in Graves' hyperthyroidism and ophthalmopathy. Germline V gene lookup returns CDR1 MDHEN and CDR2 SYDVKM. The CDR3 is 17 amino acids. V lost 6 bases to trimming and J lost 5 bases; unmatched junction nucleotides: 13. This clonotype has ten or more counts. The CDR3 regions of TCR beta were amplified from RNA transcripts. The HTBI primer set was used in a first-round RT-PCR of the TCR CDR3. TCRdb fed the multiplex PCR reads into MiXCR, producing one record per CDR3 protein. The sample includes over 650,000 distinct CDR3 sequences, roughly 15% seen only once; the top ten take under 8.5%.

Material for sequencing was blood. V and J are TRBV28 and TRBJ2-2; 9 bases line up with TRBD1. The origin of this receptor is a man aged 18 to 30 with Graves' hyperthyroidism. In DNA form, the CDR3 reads TGTGCCAGCAGCCCCCCGCCGGGACAGGGAAGAACCGGGGAGCTGTTTTTT. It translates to CASSPPPGQGRTGELFF.